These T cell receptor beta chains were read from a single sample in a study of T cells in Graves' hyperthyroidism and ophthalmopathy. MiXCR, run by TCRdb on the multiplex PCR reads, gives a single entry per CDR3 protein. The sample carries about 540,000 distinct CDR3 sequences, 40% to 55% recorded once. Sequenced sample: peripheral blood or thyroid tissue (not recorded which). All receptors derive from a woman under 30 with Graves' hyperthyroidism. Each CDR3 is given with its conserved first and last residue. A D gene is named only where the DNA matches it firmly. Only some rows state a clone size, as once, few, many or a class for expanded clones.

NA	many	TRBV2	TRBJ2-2	CASSGLAGELFF	TGTGCCAGCAGTGGACTAGCCGGGGAGCTGTTTTTT
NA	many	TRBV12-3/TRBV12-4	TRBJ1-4	CASSSSGGEKLFF	TGTGCCAGCAGCTCCTCCGGGGGTGAAAAACTGTTTTTT
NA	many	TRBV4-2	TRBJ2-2	CASSQEFGTTNTGELFF	TGTGCCAGCAGCCAAGAATTCGGGACCACGAACACCGGGGAGCTGTTTTTT
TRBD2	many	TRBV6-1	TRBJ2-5	CASLAGQETQYF	TGTGCCAGCCTAGCGGGGCAAGAGACCCAGTACTTC
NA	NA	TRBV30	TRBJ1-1	CAWSVGGTVNTEAFF	TGTGCCTGGAGTGTAGGAGGGACTGTGAACACTGAAGCTTTCTTT
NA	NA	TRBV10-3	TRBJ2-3	CASSEVRRSHTQYF	TGTGCCAGCAGTGAGGTCCGTCGGTCACATACGCAGTATTTT
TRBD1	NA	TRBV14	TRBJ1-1	CASSQGVGDRGTEAFF	TGTGCCAGCAGTCAAGGAGTCGGGGACAGGGGGACTGAAGCTTTCTTT
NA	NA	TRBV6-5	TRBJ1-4	CASSPRGESEKLFF	TGTGCCAGCAGCCCTCGGGGGGAAAGTGAAAAACTGTTTTTT
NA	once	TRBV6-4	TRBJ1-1	CASSSGTSFF	TGTGCCAGCAGTAGCGGGACATCCTTCTTT
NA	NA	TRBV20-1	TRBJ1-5	CSLRGGNQPQHF	TGCAGTTTAAGAGGGGGCAATCAGCCCCAGCATTTT
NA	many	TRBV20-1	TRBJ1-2	CSASKTGGYTF	TGCAGTGCTTCTAAAACCGGAGGCTACACCTTC
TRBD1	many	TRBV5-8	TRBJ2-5	CASSRQGGKETQYF	TGTGCCAGCAGCCGACAGGGTGGGAAGGAGACCCAGTACTTC
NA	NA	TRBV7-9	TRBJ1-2	CASGLTVQGPYGYTF	TGTGCCAGCGGCTTGACGGTTCAGGGGCCTTATGGCTACACCTTC
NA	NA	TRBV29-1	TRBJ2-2	CSVASWGVDTGELFF	TGCAGCGTTGCTTCGTGGGGGGTCGACACCGGGGAGCTGTTTTTT
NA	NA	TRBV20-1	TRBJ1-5	CSARVVGSDGEQPQHF	TGCAGTGCTAGGGTCGTGGGAAGCGATGGCGAGCAGCCCCAGCATTTT
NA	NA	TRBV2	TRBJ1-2	CASSERGTGYGYTF	TGTGCCAGCAGTGAACGGGGGACGGGGTATGGCTACACCTTC
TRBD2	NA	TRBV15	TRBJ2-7	CATSWDREVTYEQYF	TGTGCCACCAGCTGGGACCGGGAGGTAACCTACGAGCAGTACTTC
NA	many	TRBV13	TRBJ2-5	CASSFRAGVAARETQYF	TGTGCCAGCAGCTTTCGGGCAGGGGTCGCTGCGCGAGAGACCCAGTACTTC
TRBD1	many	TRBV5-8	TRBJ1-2	CASRKAGGQGYTF	TGTGCCAGCAGAAAGGCAGGGGGCCAAGGCTACACCTTC
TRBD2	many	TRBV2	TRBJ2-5	CALTSLAEQETQYF	TGTGCCCTCACGTCCCTAGCGGAACAAGAGACCCAGTACTTC
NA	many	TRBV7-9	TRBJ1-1	CASSLEQGSNTEAFF	TGTGCCAGCAGCTTAGAGCAGGGTTCGAACACTGAAGCTTTCTTT
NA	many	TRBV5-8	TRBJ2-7	CASSTGYEQYF	TGTGCCAGCAGCACAGGGTACGAGCAGTACTTC
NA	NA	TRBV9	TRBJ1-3	CASSVLGSGNTIYF	TGTGCCAGCAGCGTACTGGGGAGCGGAAACACCATATATTTT
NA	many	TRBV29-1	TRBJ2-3	CSVAGTIDTQYF	TGCAGCGTTGCGGGGACCATAGATACGCAGTATTTT
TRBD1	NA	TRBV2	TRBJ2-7	CASGGTRDSSFKTGVPYF	TGTGCCAGCGGAGGAACTCGGGATAGCTCATTCAAAACAGGGGTCCCGTACTTC
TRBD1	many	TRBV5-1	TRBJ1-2	CASSLTGVTLGDGYTF	TGCGCCAGCTCCCTGACAGGGGTCACGCTGGGAGATGGCTACACCTTC
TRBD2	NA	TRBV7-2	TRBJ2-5	CASSTLAGGPSETQYF	TGTGCCAGCAGCACCTTAGCGGGAGGGCCTTCGGAGACCCAGTACTTC
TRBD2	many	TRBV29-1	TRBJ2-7	CSVASGTSRTYEQYF	TGCAGCGTTGCCTCCGGGACTAGCAGAACCTACGAGCAGTACTTC
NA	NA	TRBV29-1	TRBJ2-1	CSVDLAGNEQFF	TGCAGCGTTGATTTGGCAGGCAATGAGCAGTTCTTC
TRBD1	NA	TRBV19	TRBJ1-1	CASSRAGTGLNEAFF	TGTGCCAGTAGTAGAGCCGGGACAGGGCTTAATGAAGCTTTCTTT